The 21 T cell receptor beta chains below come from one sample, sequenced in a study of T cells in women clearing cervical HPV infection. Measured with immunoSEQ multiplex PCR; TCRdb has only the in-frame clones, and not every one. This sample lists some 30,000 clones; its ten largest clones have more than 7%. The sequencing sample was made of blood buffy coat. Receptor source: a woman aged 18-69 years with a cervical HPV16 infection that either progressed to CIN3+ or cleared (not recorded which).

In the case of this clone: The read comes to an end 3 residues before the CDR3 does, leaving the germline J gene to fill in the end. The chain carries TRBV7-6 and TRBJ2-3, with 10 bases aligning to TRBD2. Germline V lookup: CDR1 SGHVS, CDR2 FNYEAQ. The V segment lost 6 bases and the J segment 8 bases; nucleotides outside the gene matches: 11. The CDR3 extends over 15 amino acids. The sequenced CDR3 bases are TGTGCCAGCAGTAAAACCGGGACTAGCGATGGTACG. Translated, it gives CASSKTGTSDGT. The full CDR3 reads CASSKTGTSDGTQYF.

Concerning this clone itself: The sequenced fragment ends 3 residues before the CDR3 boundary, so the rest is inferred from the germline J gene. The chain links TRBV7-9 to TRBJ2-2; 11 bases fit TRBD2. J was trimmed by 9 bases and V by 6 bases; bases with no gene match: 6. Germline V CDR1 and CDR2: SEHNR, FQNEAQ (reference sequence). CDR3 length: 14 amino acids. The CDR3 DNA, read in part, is TGTGCCAGCAGTTCTAGCGGGAGGATCCGGGAG. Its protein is CASSSSGRIRE. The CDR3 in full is CASSSSGRIRELFF. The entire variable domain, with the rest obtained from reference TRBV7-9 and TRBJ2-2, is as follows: DTGVSQNPRHKITKRGQNVTFRCDPISEHNRLYWYRQTLGQGPEFLTYFQNEAQLEKSRLLSDRFSAERPKGSFSTLEIQRTEQGDSAMYLCASSSSGRIRELFFGEGSRLTVL.

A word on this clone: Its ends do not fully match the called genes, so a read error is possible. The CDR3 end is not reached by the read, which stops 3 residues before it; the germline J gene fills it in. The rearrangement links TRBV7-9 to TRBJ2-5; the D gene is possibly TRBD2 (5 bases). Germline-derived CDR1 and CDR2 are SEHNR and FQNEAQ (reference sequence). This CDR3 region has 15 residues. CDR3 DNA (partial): TGTGCCAACAGCTTAGCGCGTCTTGTCCAAGAGACC. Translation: CANSLARLVQET. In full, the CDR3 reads CANSLARLVQETQYF.

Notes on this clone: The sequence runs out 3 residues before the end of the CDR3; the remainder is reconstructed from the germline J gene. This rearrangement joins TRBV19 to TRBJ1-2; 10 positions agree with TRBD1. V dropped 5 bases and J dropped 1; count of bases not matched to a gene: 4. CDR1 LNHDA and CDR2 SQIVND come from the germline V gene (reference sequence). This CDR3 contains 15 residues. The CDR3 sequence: CASSSRDRGNYGYTF. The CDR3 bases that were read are TGTGCCAGTAGTTCCCGGGACAGGGGTAACTATGGC.

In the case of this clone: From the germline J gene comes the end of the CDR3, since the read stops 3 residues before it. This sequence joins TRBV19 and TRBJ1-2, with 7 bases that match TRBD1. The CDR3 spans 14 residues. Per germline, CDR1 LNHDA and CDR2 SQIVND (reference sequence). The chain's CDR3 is CASSPRTGTYDYTF. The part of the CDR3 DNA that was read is TGTGCCAGTAGTCCCCGGACAGGTACCTACGAC.

CDR3 DNA, as far as it was read: TGCAGTGCTCGGCAAGGTAGCGGGGGCCCTCCCTACGAG. Translating it yields CSARQGSGGPPYE. The entire CDR3 reads CSARQGSGGPPYEQYF. This chain links TRBV20-1 with TRBJ2-7, with TRBD2 identical over 9 bases. The read ends 3 residues early relative to the CDR3; the germline J gene fills the gap. Germline V gene lookup returns CDR1 DFQATT and CDR2 SNEGSKA (reference sequence). V was pared by 5 bases and J by 2 bases, with 13 bases of the junction left unmatched. The length of the CDR3 is 16 residues.

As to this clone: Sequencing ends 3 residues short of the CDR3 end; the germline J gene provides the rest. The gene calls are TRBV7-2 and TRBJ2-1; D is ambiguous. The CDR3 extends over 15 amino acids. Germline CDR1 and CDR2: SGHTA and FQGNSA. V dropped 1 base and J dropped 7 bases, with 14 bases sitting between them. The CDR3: CASSLGHPEVNEQFF. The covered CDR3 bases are TGTGCCAGCAGCTTAGGGCACCCCGAGGTTAATGAG.

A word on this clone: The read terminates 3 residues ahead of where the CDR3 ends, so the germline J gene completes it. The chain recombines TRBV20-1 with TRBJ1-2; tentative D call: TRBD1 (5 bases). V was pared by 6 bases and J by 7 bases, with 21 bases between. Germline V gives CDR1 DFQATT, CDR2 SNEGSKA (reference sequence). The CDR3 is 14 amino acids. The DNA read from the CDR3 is TGCAGTGCCGAGACTAGGAGGGGCGCGGGTGGC. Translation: CSAETRRGAGG. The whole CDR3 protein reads CSAETRRGAGGYTF.

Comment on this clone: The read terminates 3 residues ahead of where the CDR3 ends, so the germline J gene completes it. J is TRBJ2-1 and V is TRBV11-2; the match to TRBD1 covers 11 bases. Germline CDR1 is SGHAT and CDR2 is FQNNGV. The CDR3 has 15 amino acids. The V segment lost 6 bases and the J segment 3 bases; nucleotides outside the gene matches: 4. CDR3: CASRAGTGGYNEQFF. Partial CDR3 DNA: TGTGCCAGCAGGGCCGGGACAGGGGGCTACAATGAG.

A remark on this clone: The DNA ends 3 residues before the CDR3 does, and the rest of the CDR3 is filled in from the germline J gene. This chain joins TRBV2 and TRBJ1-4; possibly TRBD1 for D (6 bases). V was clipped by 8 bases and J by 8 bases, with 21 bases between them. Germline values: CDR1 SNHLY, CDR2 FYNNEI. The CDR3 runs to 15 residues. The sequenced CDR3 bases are TGTGCCAGCGCCAGTCGTGGGGGCGCAAACGAAAAA. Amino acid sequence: CASASRGGANEK. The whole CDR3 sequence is CASASRGGANEKLFF.

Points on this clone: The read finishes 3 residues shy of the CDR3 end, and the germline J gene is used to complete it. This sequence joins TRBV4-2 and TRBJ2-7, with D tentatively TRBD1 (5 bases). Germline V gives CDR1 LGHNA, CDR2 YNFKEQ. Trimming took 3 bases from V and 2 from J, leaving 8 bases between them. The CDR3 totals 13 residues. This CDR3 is CASSHKGPYEQYF. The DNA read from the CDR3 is TGTGCCAGCAGCCATAAGGGGCCCTACGAG.

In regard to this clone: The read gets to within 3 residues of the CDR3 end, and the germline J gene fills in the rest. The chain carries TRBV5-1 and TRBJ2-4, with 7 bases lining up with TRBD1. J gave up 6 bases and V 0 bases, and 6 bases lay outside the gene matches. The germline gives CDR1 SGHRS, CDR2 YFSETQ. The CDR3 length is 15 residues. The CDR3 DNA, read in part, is TGCGCCAGCAGCTTGGACAGGGGAACGGGAAACATT. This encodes CASSLDRGTGNI. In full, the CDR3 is CASSLDRGTGNIQYF.

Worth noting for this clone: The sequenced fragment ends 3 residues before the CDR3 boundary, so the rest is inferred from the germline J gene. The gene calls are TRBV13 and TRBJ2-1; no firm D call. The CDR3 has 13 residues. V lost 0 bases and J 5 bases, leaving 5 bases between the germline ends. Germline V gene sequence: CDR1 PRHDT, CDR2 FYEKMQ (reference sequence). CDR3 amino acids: CASSLGQDNEQFF. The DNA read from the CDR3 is TGTGCCAGCAGCTTAGGGCAGGACAATGAG.

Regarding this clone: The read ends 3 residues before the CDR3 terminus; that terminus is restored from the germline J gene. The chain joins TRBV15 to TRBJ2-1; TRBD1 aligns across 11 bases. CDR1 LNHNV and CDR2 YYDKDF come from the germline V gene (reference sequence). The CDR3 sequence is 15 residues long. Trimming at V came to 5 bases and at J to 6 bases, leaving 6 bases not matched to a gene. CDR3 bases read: TGTGCCACCAGCCCGGGACAGGGGGAAGGCAATGAG. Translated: CATSPGQGEGNE. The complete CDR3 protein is CATSPGQGEGNEQFF.

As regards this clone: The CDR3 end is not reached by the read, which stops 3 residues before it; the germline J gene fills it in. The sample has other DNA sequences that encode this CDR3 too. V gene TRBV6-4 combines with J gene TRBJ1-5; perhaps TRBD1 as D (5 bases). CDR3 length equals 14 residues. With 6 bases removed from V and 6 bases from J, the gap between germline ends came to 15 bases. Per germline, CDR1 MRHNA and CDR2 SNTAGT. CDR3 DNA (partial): TGTGCCAGCAGGAAAATAGAGGGGAGTCAGCCC. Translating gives CASRKIEGSQP. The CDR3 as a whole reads CASRKIEGSQPQHF.

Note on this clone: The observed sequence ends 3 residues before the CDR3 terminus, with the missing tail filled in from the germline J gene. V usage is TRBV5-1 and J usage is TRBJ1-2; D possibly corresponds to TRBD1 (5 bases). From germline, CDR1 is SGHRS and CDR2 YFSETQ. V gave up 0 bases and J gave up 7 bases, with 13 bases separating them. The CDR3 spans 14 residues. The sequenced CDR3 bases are TGCGCCAGCAGCTTGGATGGGGCGGATGGTGGC. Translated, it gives CASSLDGADGG. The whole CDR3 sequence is CASSLDGADGGYTF.

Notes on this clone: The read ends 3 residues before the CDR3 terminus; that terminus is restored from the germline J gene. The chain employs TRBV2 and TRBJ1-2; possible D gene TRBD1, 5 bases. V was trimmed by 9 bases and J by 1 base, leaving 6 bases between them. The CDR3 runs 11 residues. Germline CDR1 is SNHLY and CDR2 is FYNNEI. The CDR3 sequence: CASDSNYGYTF. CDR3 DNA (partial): TGTGCCAGTGACAGTAACTATGGC.

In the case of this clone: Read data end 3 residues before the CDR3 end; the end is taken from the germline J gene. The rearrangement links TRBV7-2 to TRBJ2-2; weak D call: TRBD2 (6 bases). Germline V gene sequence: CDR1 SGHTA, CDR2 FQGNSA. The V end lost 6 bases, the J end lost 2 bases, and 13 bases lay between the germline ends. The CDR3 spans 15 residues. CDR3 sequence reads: CASRTGTQNTGELFF. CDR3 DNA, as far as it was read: TGTGCCAGCAGGACCGGGACTCAAAACACCGGGGAG.

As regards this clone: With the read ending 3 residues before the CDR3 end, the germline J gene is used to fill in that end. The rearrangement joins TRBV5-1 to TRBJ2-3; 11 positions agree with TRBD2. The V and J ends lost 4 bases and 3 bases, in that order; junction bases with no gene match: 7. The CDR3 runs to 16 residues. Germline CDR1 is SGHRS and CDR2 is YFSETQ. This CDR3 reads CASSKLAGVVTDTQYF. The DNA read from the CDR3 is TGCGCCAGCAGCAAACTAGCGGGAGTCGTAACAGATACG.

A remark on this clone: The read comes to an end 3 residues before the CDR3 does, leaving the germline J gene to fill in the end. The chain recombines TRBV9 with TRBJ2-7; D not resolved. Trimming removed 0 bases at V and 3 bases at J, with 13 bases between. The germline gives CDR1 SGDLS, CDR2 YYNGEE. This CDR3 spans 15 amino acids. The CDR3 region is CASSVESSSLYEQYF. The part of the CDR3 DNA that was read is TGTGCCAGCAGCGTAGAGAGTAGCTCTCTCTACGAG.

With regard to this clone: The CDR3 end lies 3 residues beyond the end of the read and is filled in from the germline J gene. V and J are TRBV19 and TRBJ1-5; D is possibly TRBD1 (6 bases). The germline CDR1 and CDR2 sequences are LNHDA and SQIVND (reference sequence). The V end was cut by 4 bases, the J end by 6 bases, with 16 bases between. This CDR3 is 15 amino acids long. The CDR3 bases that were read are TGTGCCAGTAGTAGGGGCAGGGGATTAGGTCAGCCC. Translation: CASSRGRGLGQP. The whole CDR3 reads CASSRGRGLGQPQHF.